Included here is one TCR beta chain sequence, with context. This clonotype showed up many times. Its antigen is unknown. Base qualities are not provided; no much larger clone lies one nucleotide away. The sample comes from a study of regulatory T cells in long-lasting Graves disease (dated by TCRdb to the early 2020s). In the study overall: Patients with newly diagnosed Graves' disease had been on antithyroid drugs for under 3 months. A total of roughly 35 samples were covered by TCR sequencing, comprising approximately 13 persistent and around 20 newly diagnosed Graves' disease patients. Peripheral blood TCR sequencing and RNA sequencing compared persistent Graves' disease patients with newly diagnosed Graves' disease patients. The study was registered as a clinical trial and conducted in China.

Libraries were built with multiplex PCR. Sequencing was carried out with an Illumina HiSeq 4000. To build TCR beta libraries, CDR3 regions were amplified by Arm-PCR using iRepertoire HTBI primers. Before sequencing, the PCR products went through gel purification. The authors' pipeline ran thus. Gene usage analysis of CDR3 amino acid clonotypes used the 62 TRBV and some 15 TRBJ segments found across samples. COPE and FqMerger were used to merge filtered high-quality paired reads into contigs. BLAST was used to align contigs to IMGT TRBV, TRBD and TRBJ reference genes, with CDR3 defined following IMGT. Any clonotype with a frequency above 0.1% was classified as a highly expanded clone. Shannon entropy was used to measure repertoire diversity, and the Gini coefficient was used to measure V-J evenness. A clonotype found in more than one individual was treated as public. Clones were called with MiXCR by TCRdb after fastp trimmed the public reads at Q25, and only in-frame beta chains were retained. One record per CDR3 amino acid sequence lists the most common genes and DNA. In this record, the V and J calls reflect TCRdb's handling and not the investigators' own analysis. In this sample the table shows 550,000 to 700,000 distinct CDR3 sequences, 15% to 20% of which occur a single time. The ten largest clonotypes hold about 11% of the sample.

In the paper's terms, the time point label means: newly diagnosed GD, antithyroid drugs for less than 3 months. RNA was extracted from PBMCs in TRIzol for both TCR sequencing and RNA sequencing. The diagnosis of Graves' disease followed American Thyroid Association guidelines. Patients for the study were recruited at an endocrinology department in Xi'an, China. From each patient, around 9 milliliters of peripheral blood was collected into an EDTA anticoagulant tube. Ficoll Paque Plus density gradient separation was used to isolate PBMCs, and no further T cell sorting was done. An Agilent 2100 Bioanalyzer and agarose gel were used to check RNA quality, and a NanoDrop 2000 was used to measure RNA concentration. The investigation overall reported the following: Compared with newly diagnosed patients, patients with persistent Graves' disease had lower TCR Shannon entropy and fewer highly expanded clones, which suggests clonal expansion. Because the primary lesion, thyroid tissue, could not be accessed, the study looked at peripheral blood alone. The small sample size was acknowledged by the authors as a limitation that may reduce accuracy. Persistent patients shared more public clonotypes among themselves (approximately 2,500) than newly diagnosed patients did (approximately 900). Only the TCR beta chain was sequenced and analyzed.

The same data also contributed to another study, on T cells in Graves' hyperthyroidism and ophthalmopathy. The second paper further reports: Graves' hyperthyroidism was defined as stable when no progression to ophthalmopathy occurred over 18 months of follow-up. Hyperthyroidism patients were newly diagnosed, with disease duration under 2 months, and aged 18 to 65 years. The study excluded patients with uncontrolled infections, other autoimmune diseases, pregnancy or lactation. Diagnoses relied on clinical symptoms, serum thyroxine and TRAb, thyroid ultrasound and orbital computed tomography. The TCR CDR3 was subjected to a first round of RT-PCR using the HTBI primer set and the Qiagen OneStep RT-PCR kit. Blood samples also contained most of the expanded thyroid clonotypes (frequency above 0.001), which suggests that blood repertoires may reflect thyroid immune responses. Ophthalmopathy was separated from stable hyperthyroidism by a 13 V-J signature model, with around 90% sensitivity and about 81% specificity obtained in cross-validation and 80%/75% obtained in testing. During validation, the model predicted progression to ophthalmopathy a median of approximately six months ahead of onset, with approximately 71% sensitivity and more than 72% specificity. TCR V-J signatures able to tell the groups apart were searched for in a discovery cohort of 90 to 100 patients, of whom 43 had Graves' ophthalmopathy and roughly 59 had stable Graves' hyperthyroidism. Whether ophthalmopathy could be predicted prospectively was tested in an independent validation cohort made up of 18 to 20 hyperthyroidism patients plus 17 patients who later progressed to ophthalmopathy. The approximately 100 discovery patients were randomly split 7:3 into training and test sets. Thyroid tissue and blood T-cell repertoires from about 6 Graves' hyperthyroidism patients were also compared in the study. Following sampling, methimazole starting at 30 mg daily was given to hyperthyroidism patients, and high-dose intravenous methylprednisolone was given to ophthalmopathy patients. The libraries were constructed in a second round of multiplex PCR and then size-selected and purified. Paired-end sequencing of the libraries was performed with 100 bp reads on an Illumina HiSeq2000. Raw data were processed with SOAPnuke, discarding reads with adapters, uncalled bases, mean Phred below 15, or no exact constant-primer or identifier match. High-quality paired reads were merged using COPE v1.2.5, and each unique nucleotide sequence was defined as a clonotype. MiTCR v1.1 was used to align clonotypes to the IMGT TRBV, TRBD and TRBJ reference segments. The analysis was restricted to V-J combinations with a frequency above 0.0001, which together covered just over 98% of the repertoires. The TCS score was defined as the ratio of F50 (clonal expansion) to E x V (chaos), calculated using BLOSUM62-based TCRdist between CDR3 peptides within each V-J. Welch's t-statistics and random forest reduced 450 to 600 V-J features to roughly 13, which were used in a naive Bayes classifier (R e1071). No statistical method was used to fix the sample size in advance, and group allocation was not hidden from the investigators. The paper describes TCR Vbeta CDR3 sequencing of fewer than 150 peripheral blood samples, made up of about 41 ophthalmopathy patients, approximately 73 hyperthyroidism patients and 17 progressor patients.

The source is a man aged 18 to 29 with Graves disease. Donor details come from another sample of the same person, matched by shared clones. Sample: peripheral blood mononuclear cells (PBMCs), taken at new diagnosis, from a patient treated with antithyroid drugs.

The CDR3 reads as follows: CSARAWGYEQYF. The DNA sequence reads TGCAGTGCTAGAGCTTGGGGATACGAGCAGTACTTC. In this chain, TRBV20-1 is recombined with TRBJ2-7, with the D gene uncertain. V is clipped by 1 base and J by 4 bases, and the sequence between their germline boundaries is 8 bases long. The cysteine opens and the phenylalanine closes a CDR3 of 12 amino acids. Here the CDR3 DNA is all that survives: 36 bases in frame from base 1. For CDR1 and CDR2, the germline V gene (reference sequence) lists DFQATT and SNEGSKA.